One sample yielded the 4 T cell receptor beta chains listed below, sequenced in a study of blood T cell repertoires in COVID-19. The assay was immunoSEQ multiplex PCR, and TCRdb's table has in-frame clones only and misses some. The repertoire consists of a few hundred thousand clones, with around nine tenths occurring once and the leading ten covering 0.8% to 0.85%. The specimen was peripheral blood. The receptors come from a man in his late teens or twenties with COVID-19, enrolled during active disease.

This chain joins TRBV5-4 and TRBJ2-2; 13 bases are shared with TRBD2. The CDR3 has 17 amino acids. Germline assignment: CDR1 SGHNT and CDR2 YYREEE (reference sequence). V was pared by 4 bases and J by 4 bases, with 7 bases of the junction left unmatched. CDR3 protein: CASSDPRTSGSTGELFF. The CDR3 region has the DNA TGTGCCAGCAGCGACCCCCGGACTAGCGGGAGCACCGGGGAGCTGTTTTTT.

The chain joins TRBV30 to TRBJ2-3, with 14 nucleotides matching TRBD2. V was clipped by 2 bases and J by 5 bases; unmatched bases: 3. Looked up from germline, CDR1 is GTSNPN and CDR2 is SVGIG (reference sequence). The CDR3 is 15 amino acids. The CDR3 region is CAWSFGLAGGDTQYF. The CDR3, as DNA: TGTGCCTGGAGTTTTGGACTAGCGGGAGGAGATACGCAGTATTTT.

This chain links TRBV5-6 with TRBJ2-5, with 11 bases lining up with TRBD2. The CDR3 covers 15 residues. Germline V CDR1 and CDR2: SGHDT, YYEEEE. V dropped 4 bases and J dropped 6; count of bases not matched to a gene: 8. In DNA, the CDR3 is TGTGCCAGCAGCGGTGGACTAGCGGGTATCAAGACCCAGTACTTC. The encoded protein is CASSGGLAGIKTQYF.

V is TRBV4-2 and J is TRBJ1-1; tentative D call: TRBD1 (6 bases). Germline V gene data show CDR1 as LGHNA and CDR2 as YNFKEQ. The CDR3 consists of 14 residues. V was trimmed by 1 base and J by 7 bases, leaving 13 bases between them. This CDR3 is CASSQGQVGGEAFF. The CDR3 DNA reads TGTGCCAGCAGCCAAGGACAGGTAGGCGGTGAAGCTTTCTTT.